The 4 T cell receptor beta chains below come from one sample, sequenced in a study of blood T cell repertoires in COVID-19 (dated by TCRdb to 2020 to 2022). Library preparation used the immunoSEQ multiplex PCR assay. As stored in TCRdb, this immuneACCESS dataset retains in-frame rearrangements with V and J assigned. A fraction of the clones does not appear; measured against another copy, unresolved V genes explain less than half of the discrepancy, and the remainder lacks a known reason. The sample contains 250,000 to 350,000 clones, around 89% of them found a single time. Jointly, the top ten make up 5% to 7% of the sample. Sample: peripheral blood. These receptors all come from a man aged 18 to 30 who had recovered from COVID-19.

This CDR3 is CASSPVGEYGYTF. CDR3 DNA: TGTGCCAGCAGCCCGGTGGGAGAGTATGGCTACACCTTC. The rearrangement uses TRBV7-9 and TRBJ1-2, with unresolved D. The germline V gene encodes CDR1 SEHNR and CDR2 FQNEAQ (reference sequence). V lost 5 bases to trimming and J lost 5 bases, with 12 bases between them. This CDR3 is built from 13 residues. The variable domain in full, completed from reference TRBV7-9 and TRBJ1-2, reads DTGVSQNPRHKITKRGQNVTFRCDPISEHNRLYWYRQTLGQGPEFLTYFQNEAQLEKSRLLSDRFSAERPKGSFSTLEIQRTEQGDSAMYLCASSPVGEYGYTFGSGTRLTVV.

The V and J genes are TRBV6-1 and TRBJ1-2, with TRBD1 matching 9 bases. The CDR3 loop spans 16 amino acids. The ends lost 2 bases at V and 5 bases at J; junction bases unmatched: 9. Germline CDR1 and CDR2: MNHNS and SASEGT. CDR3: CASSEMVGGTGYGYTF. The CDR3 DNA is TGTGCCAGCAGTGAAATGGTAGGAGGGACAGGGTATGGCTACACCTTC.

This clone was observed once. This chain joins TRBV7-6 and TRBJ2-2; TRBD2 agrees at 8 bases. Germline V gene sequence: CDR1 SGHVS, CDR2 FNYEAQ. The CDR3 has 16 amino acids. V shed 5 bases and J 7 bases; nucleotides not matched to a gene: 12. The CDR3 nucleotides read TGTGCCAGCAGCCCCGCGGGAGGAGGGGTTTACGGGGAGCTGTTTTTT. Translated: CASSPAGGGVYGELFF.

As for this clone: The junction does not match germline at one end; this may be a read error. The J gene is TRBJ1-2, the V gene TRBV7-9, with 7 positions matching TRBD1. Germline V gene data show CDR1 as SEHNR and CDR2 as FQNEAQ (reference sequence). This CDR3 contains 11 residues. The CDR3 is CASSFSQGQLF. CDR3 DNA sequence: TGTGCCAGCAGCTTCTCGCAGGGACAGCTCTTC. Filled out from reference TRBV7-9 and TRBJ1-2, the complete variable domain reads DTGVSQNPRHKITKRGQNVTFRCDPISEHNRLYWYRQTLGQGPEFLTYFQNEAQLEKSRLLSDRFSAERPKGSFSTLEIQRTEQGDSAMYLCASSFSQGQLFGSGTRLTVV.